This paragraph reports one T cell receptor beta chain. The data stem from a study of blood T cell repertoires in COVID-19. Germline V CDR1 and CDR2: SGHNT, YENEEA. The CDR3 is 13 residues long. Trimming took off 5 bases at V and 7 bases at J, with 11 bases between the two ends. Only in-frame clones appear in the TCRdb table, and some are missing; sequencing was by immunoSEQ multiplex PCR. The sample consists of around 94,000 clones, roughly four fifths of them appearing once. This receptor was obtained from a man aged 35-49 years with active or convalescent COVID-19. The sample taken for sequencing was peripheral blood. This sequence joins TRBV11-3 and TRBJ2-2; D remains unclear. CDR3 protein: CASSQDSLGELFF. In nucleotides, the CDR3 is TGTGCCAGCAGCCAAGACTCTCTCGGGGAGCTGTTTTTT. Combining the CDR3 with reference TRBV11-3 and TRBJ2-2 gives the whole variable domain EAGVVQSPRYKIIEKKQPVAFWCNPISGHNTLYWYLQNLGQGPELLIRYENEEAVDDSQLPKDRFSAERLKGVDSTLKIQPAELGDSAVYLCASSQDSLGELFFGEGSRLTVL.